These T cell receptor beta chains were read from a single sample in a study of blood T cell repertoires in COVID-19. Assay used: immunoSEQ multiplex PCR; TCRdb lists only in-frame clones, some missing. The sample gives tens of thousands of clones, about 70% of which show up once; 4.5% to 6% is in the top ten. The specimen sequenced was peripheral blood. All receptors come from a man aged 50 to 60 with active or convalescent COVID-19. Both conserved end residues are part of each CDR3. The D gene is left open where the match is weak. Size tells how often a clone was seen (once, few, many) or the class of an expanded clone, and some rows leave it out.

d_gene	abundance	j_gene	len	v_gene	CDR3aa	CDR3nt
TRBD1	NA	TRBJ2-1	12	TRBV18	CASSSDRDAWFF	TGTGCCAGCTCAAGTGACAGGGATGCTTGGTTCTTC
NA	NA	TRBJ1-6	18	TRBV11-2	CASSLSPPRRAYNSPLHF	TGTGCCAGCAGCTTATCCCCCCCGCGCCGGGCCTATAATTCACCCCTCCACTTT
NA	few	TRBJ1-2	14	TRBV3-1/TRBV3-2	CASSPIGGRNGYTF	TGTGCCAGCAGCCCCATCGGGGGGCGGAATGGCTACACCTTC
NA	NA	TRBJ1-4	14	TRBV25-1	CASSEGEYNEKLFF	TGTGCCAGCAGTGAAGGAGAGTATAATGAAAAACTGTTTTTT
NA	few	TRBJ1-3	14	TRBV5-1	CASTTGRIDATIYF	TGCGCCAGCACCACAGGTCGTATCGACGCCACCATATATTTT
TRBD1	NA	TRBJ2-3	15	TRBV19	CASSGGQESTDTQYF	TGTGCCAGTAGCGGGGGACAGGAGAGCACAGATACGCAGTATTTT
TRBD1	NA	TRBJ2-7	14	TRBV19	CASSNYRGQSEQYF	TGTGCCAGTAGTAACTACAGGGGGCAGAGCGAGCAGTACTTC
NA	NA	TRBJ1-6	15	TRBV15	CATSRVLSYNSPLHF	TGTGCCACCAGTCGAGTCCTCTCCTATAATTCACCCCTCCACTTT
NA	NA	TRBJ1-2	13	TRBV3-1/TRBV3-2	CASSQAGAYGYTF	TGTGCCAGCAGCCAAGCAGGGGCTTATGGCTACACCTTC
TRBD1	NA	TRBJ1-1	16	TRBV5-6	CASSLAQGARVTEAFF	TGTGCCAGCAGCTTAGCACAGGGGGCGAGAGTCACTGAAGCTTTCTTT
NA	NA	TRBJ2-1	15	TRBV11-2	CASSYLGGVYNEQFF	TGTGCCAGCAGCTACTTAGGGGGTGTGTACAATGAGCAGTTCTTC
TRBD2	once	TRBJ2-5	15	TRBV11-2	CASSKGLAGWETQYF	TGTGCCAGCAGCAAGGGACTAGCGGGCTGGGAGACCCAGTACTTC
NA	NA	TRBJ1-1	11	TRBV20-1	CSGTGYTEAFF	TGCAGTGGCACAGGGTACACTGAAGCTTTCTTT
NA	NA	TRBJ2-5	13	TRBV5-6	CASSYTGHGTQYF	TGTGCCAGCAGCTATACAGGGCACGGGACCCAGTACTTC
TRBD1	once	TRBJ2-7	14	TRBV19	CASSTTGTAYEQYF	TGTGCCAGTAGCACAACCGGGACAGCGTACGAGCAGTACTTC
NA	NA	TRBJ2-6	15	TRBV6-5	CASEASGTGANVLTF	TGTGCCAGCGAAGCATCGGGGACTGGGGCCAACGTCCTGACTTTC
TRBD2	NA	TRBJ2-1	18	TRBV3-1/TRBV3-2	CASSQASGGGSSYNEQFF	TGTGCCAGCAGCCAGGCCTCTGGGGGGGGGTCCTCCTACAATGAGCAGTTCTTC
TRBD2	NA	TRBJ2-2	15	TRBV2	CASSPGLAGPGELFF	TGTGCCAGCAGCCCCGGACTAGCGGGGCCCGGGGAGCTGTTTTTT
NA	NA	TRBJ2-2	13	TRBV19	CASSIQKTGELFF	TGTGCCAGTAGTATACAAAAAACCGGGGAGCTGTTTTTT
NA	few	TRBJ1-6	15	TRBV7-2	CASSPFGGEVSPLHF	TGTGCCAGCAGCCCCTTCGGAGGGGAGGTTTCACCCCTCCACTTT
NA	few	TRBJ2-7	13	TRBV5-4	CASSFGVSYEQYF	TGTGCCAGCAGCTTCGGGGTTTCCTACGAGCAGTACTTC
TRBD1	few	TRBJ2-7	15	TRBV19	CASSPGQGGSYEQYF	TGTGCCAGTAGTCCTGGACAGGGCGGGTCCTACGAGCAGTACTTC
NA	few	TRBJ1-2	13	TRBV7-9	CASSQVLGGGYTF	TGTGCCAGCAGCCAGGTTCTAGGGGGTGGCTACACCTTC
TRBD2	NA	TRBJ2-6	20	TRBV3-1/TRBV3-2	CASSQWGLAGGPSGANVLTF	TGTGCCAGCAGCCAATGGGGGTTAGCGGGGGGTCCCTCTGGGGCCAACGTCCTGACTTTC
NA	few	TRBJ2-2	14	TRBV6-4	CASSSRWNTGELFF	TGTGCCAGCAGTTCCCGTTGGAACACCGGGGAGCTGTTTTTT
TRBD1	NA	TRBJ1-6	15	TRBV19	CASSPNDRGNSPLHF	TGTGCCAGTAGTCCCAACGACAGGGGAAATTCACCCCTCCACTTT
TRBD1	NA	TRBJ1-2	14	TRBV5-1	CASSMRTGGESYTF	TGCGCCAGCAGCATGCGGACAGGGGGCGAAAGCTACACCTTC
TRBD1	NA	TRBJ1-4	16	TRBV5-4	CASSHGQGPLGEKLFF	TGTGCCAGCAGCCACGGACAGGGCCCTTTGGGTGAAAAACTGTTTTTT
TRBD1	NA	TRBJ1-5	15	TRBV19	CASSGRTGRLQPQHF	TGTGCCAGTAGTGGACGGACAGGGCGGCTTCAGCCCCAGCATTTT
TRBD1	NA	TRBJ1-5	14	TRBV5-8	CASSQGQGDQPQHF	TGTGCCAGCAGCCAAGGACAGGGGGACCAGCCCCAGCATTTT
TRBD2	once	TRBJ2-5	14	TRBV6-1	CASSDPGLALTQYF	TGTGCCAGCAGTGACCCGGGACTAGCCCTGACCCAGTACTTC
NA	NA	TRBJ2-7	11	TRBV7-9	CASQGSGEQYF	TGTGCCAGCCAAGGGAGCGGCGAGCAGTACTTC
NA	NA	TRBJ2-2	13	TRBV27	CASSPLASGELFF	TGTGCCAGCAGTCCACTAGCCTCTGGGGAGCTGTTTTTT
TRBD1	NA	TRBJ2-1	14	TRBV18	CASSPLDRVGEQFF	TGTGCCAGCTCACCGCTCGACAGGGTAGGAGAGCAGTTCTTC
TRBD2	NA	TRBJ2-5	17	TRBV7-9	CASSLTGLAGGQETQYF	TGTGCCAGCAGCCTCACCGGACTAGCGGGGGGACAAGAGACCCAGTACTTC